The next 19 T cell receptor beta chains were all read from a single sample in a study of CXCR3-negative and CXCR3-positive naive CD8 T cells. Each TRB cDNA library was prepared by 5' RACE (with UMI labels). TCRdb reanalyzed the 5' RACE reads and collapses them to one entry per CDR3 protein, without DNA. The sample holds tens of thousands of distinct CDR3 sequences. Specimen: naive CXCR3- CD8+ T cells from blood. This sample's subset: CD45RO-CCR7+CD27+CD95- naive CD8+ T cells lacking CXCR3 (TNR3-). These receptors all stem from a human donor in good health. Some clones in this sample may be carry-over from other donors' samples.

V is TRBV12-3 or TRBV12-4 and J is TRBJ2-1; TCRdb indicates TRBD2, and absent DNA this call remains unverified. CDR3 size: 17 residues. The CDR3 loop reads CASSSRTSGSPYNEQFF.

The chain recombines TRBV29-1 with TRBJ2-7; TCRdb selects TRBD1, and the lack of DNA leaves this call unchecked. The CDR3 consists of 11 residues. Looked up from germline, CDR1 is SQVTM and CDR2 is ANQGSEA. CDR3 protein: CSFRDMYEKYF.

V is TRBV28 and J is TRBJ2-7. Germline lookup yields CDR1 MDHEN and CDR2 SYDVKM. There are 13 residues in the CDR3. The CDR3 spells CASSPRWVGEQYF.

V gene TRBV6-5 combines with J gene TRBJ2-7; TCRdb gives TRBD1 as the D gene, but with no DNA this cannot be confirmed. The CDR3 is 16 amino acids. Germline V gene sequence: CDR1 MNHEY, CDR2 SVGAGI. CDR3 amino acids: CASSYSMGAYSYEQYF.

By frequency, this clonotype is medium-sized. This sequence joins TRBV29-1 and TRBJ2-1. Per germline, CDR1 SQVTM and CDR2 ANQGSEA. The CDR3 has 13 residues. The chain's CDR3 is CSVGGSSYNEQFF.

The V gene is TRBV7-7, the J gene TRBJ2-2. This CDR3 has 14 residues. Germline CDR1 SSHAT, CDR2 FNYEAQ (reference sequence). CDR3 sequence reads: CASSQNINTGELFF.

This chain connects TRBV5-4 to TRBJ1-2; absent DNA, TCRdb's TRBD1 call cannot be checked. The germline CDR1 and CDR2 sequences are SGHNT and YYREEE (reference sequence). The CDR3 covers 14 residues. The CDR3 sequence is CASSLVTGNYGYTF. Supplemented by reference TRBV5-4 and TRBJ1-2, the full variable domain reads ETGVTQSPTHLIKTRGQQVTLRCSSQSGHNTVSWYQQALGQGPQFIFQYYREEENGRGNFPPRFSGLQFPNYSSELNVNALELDDSALYLCASSLVTGNYGYTFGSGTRLTVV.

The genes are TRBV7-2 and TRBJ2-3. This CDR3 has 13 amino acids. Germline V gene data show CDR1 as SGHTA and CDR2 as FQGNSA. The CDR3 loop reads CASSLPPTDTQYF.

This chain joins TRBV20-1 and TRBJ1-1; TCRdb calls TRBD1, which cannot be checked without DNA. Germline-derived CDR1 and CDR2 are DFQATT and SNEGSKA (reference sequence). CDR3 size: 14 residues. The CDR3 spells CSARGDVSRTEAFF.

The gene calls are TRBV7-9 and TRBJ2-1. The CDR3 length is 13 residues. The germline CDR1 and CDR2 sequences are SEHNR and FQNEAQ (reference sequence). This CDR3 is CASSLGGEGEQFF.

The gene calls are TRBV29-1 and TRBJ2-1; the TCRdb D gene call, TRBD1, has no DNA to confirm it. Germline assignment: CDR1 SQVTM and CDR2 ANQGSEA. This CDR3 comprises 13 residues. This CDR3 is CSVGDGDYNEQFF.

This CDR3 reads CSAETGENYEQYF. This sequence joins TRBV29-1 and TRBJ2-7; TCRdb's D call, TRBD1, is unchecked because there is no DNA. Germline V lookup: CDR1 SQVTM, CDR2 ANQGSEA. The CDR3 consists of 13 residues.

The V call is TRBV5-1, the J call TRBJ2-7. This CDR3 is 15 amino acids long. The germline gives CDR1 SGHRS, CDR2 YFSETQ. The CDR3: CASSLPSGVLDEQYF.

This sequence joins TRBV5-6 and TRBJ2-3; the TRBD1 assignment by TCRdb is unverifiable without DNA. This CDR3 comprises 15 residues. The germline V gene has CDR1 SGHDT and CDR2 YYEEEE. The CDR3 loop is CASSLVPGVTDTQYF. The complete variable domain, with remaining parts taken from reference TRBV5-6 and TRBJ2-3, reads DAGVTQSPTHLIKTRGQQVTLRCSPKSGHDTVSWYQQALGQGPQFIFQYYEEEERQRGNFPDRFSGHQFPNYSSELNVNALLLGDSALYLCASSLVPGVTDTQYFGPGTRLTVL.

By frequency, this clonotype registers medium-sized. The rearrangement uses TRBV7-9 and TRBJ1-2; TCRdb's D call, TRBD1, is unchecked because there is no DNA. CDR3 length equals 16 residues. Germline V gives CDR1 SEHNR, CDR2 FQNEAQ (reference sequence). This chain's CDR3 is CASSQIDTTGPYGYTF.

This CDR3 is CASNDRDRDSQPYTGELFF. This rearrangement joins TRBV5-6 to TRBJ2-2; the TRBD1 assignment by TCRdb is unverifiable without DNA. CDR3 size: 19 residues. CDR1 SGHDT and CDR2 YYEEEE come from the germline V gene. Together with reference TRBV5-6 and TRBJ2-2, the CDR3 gives the full variable domain: DAGVTQSPTHLIKTRGQQVTLRCSPKSGHDTVSWYQQALGQGPQFIFQYYEEEERQRGNFPDRFSGHQFPNYSSELNVNALLLGDSALYLCASNDRDRDSQPYTGELFFGEGSRLTVL.

This chain joins TRBV2 and TRBJ2-6; the D gene TCRdb calls, TRBD1, cannot be checked with no DNA. Germline V lookup: CDR1 SNHLY, CDR2 FYNNEI. This CDR3 spans 13 amino acids. The CDR3: CAGRGAGANVLTF.

The chain links TRBV18 to TRBJ1-6; with no DNA, the TCRdb D assignment of TRBD1 cannot be verified. The length of the CDR3 is 14 residues. Germline assignment: CDR1 KGHSH and CDR2 LQKENI. CDR3 protein: CASSPGQYNSPLHF.

This chain uses TRBV2 with TRBJ2-7. CDR1 and CDR2 from the germline V gene are SNHLY and FYNNEI. The CDR3 has 11 amino acids. The CDR3 reads CAIKSGYEQYF. The whole variable domain, filled in from reference TRBV2 and TRBJ2-7, reads EPEVTQTPSHQVTQMGQEVILRCVPISNHLYFYWYRQILGQKVEFLVSFYNNEISEKSEIFDDQFSVERPDGSNFTLKIRSTKLEDSAMYFCAIKSGYEQYFGPGTRLTVT.